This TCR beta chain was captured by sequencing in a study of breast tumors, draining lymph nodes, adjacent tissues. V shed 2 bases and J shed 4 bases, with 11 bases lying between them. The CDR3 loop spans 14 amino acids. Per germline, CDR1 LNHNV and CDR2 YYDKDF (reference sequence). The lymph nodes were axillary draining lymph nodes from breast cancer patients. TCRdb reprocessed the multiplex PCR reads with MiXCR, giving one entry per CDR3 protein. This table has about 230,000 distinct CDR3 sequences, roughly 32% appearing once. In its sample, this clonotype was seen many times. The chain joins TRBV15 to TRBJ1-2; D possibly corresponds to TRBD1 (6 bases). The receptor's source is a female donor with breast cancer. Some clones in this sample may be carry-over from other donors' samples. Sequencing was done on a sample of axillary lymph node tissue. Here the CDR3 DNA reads TGTGCCACCAGCAGACCACAGGGAGGCTATGGCTACACCTTC. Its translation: CATSRPQGGYGYTF.